A single sample gave rise to the 17 T cell receptor beta chains below, sequenced in a study of chemoradiotherapy in HPV16-positive cancers. Clones were sequenced by immunoSEQ multiplex PCR, and TCRdb holds only the in-frame ones, with some missing. The data show approximately 10,000 clones, with roughly 78% seen just once and 2% to 2.5% held by the top ten. The specimen was collected from a patient who underwent chemoradiotherapy. The receptors here all came from a human donor with HPV-associated anogenital cancer.

The J gene is TRBJ1-2, the V gene TRBV4-3; 9 bases map to TRBD1. V dropped 0 bases and J dropped 3; count of bases not matched to a gene: 2. The CDR3 is made up of 15 amino acids. Germline CDR1 LGHNA, CDR2 YSLEER. The CDR3 DNA is TGCGCCAGCAGCCAAGAACAGGGGGCCCACTATGGCTACACCTTC. Encoded protein: CASSQEQGAHYGYTF.

V gene TRBV7-2 combines with J gene TRBJ1-1; no firm D call. CDR1 is SGHTA, CDR2 FQGNSA, per germline. There are 15 residues in the CDR3. The V gene lost 3 bases and the J gene lost 1 base, with 12 bases spanning the gap. The CDR3 here is CASSLLGRQNTEAFF. The CDR3 DNA follows: TGTGCCAGCAGCTTGCTCGGACGGCAGAACACTGAAGCTTTCTTT.

J is TRBJ1-6 and V is TRBV6-1; 8 bases line up with TRBD1. Per the germline V gene, CDR1 is MNHNS and CDR2 is SASEGT. The CDR3 totals 14 residues. Trimming took 9 bases from V and 7 from J; bases not matched to a gene: 8. The CDR3 DNA sequence: TGTGCCAGTTCGACAGGGGATTTGAATTCACCCCTCCACTTT. Protein: CASSTGDLNSPLHF.

The gene calls are TRBV5-1 and TRBJ2-2, with D possibly being TRBD1 (6 bases). The V end lost 4 bases, the J end lost 4 bases, and 14 bases lay between the germline ends. CDR1 SGHRS and CDR2 YFSETQ come from the germline V gene. The CDR3 is made up of 15 amino acids. CDR3 in amino acids: CASSPRGQSTGELFF. The CDR3, as DNA: TGCGCCAGCAGCCCAAGGGGACAATCCACCGGGGAGCTGTTTTTT.

This clone is a singleton in its sample. The V and J genes are TRBV4-2 and TRBJ1-6; 9 bases map to TRBD1. J was trimmed by 12 bases and V by 0 bases; bases with no gene match: 12. CDR1 is LGHNA and CDR2 is YNFKEQ in the germline V gene. The CDR3 sequence is 17 residues long. The CDR3 region has the DNA TGTGCCAGCAGCCAAGATCTAGAGCCGGGACAGGGCGTACCCCTCCACTTT. Encoded protein: CASSQDLEPGQGVPLHF.

The V call is TRBV5-6, the J call TRBJ2-5; TRBD1 matches 9 bases. V trimming: 4 bases; J trimming: 2 bases; junction bases outside the gene matches: 3. CDR1 and CDR2 (germline): SGHDT, YYEEEE. The CDR3 totals 14 residues. The CDR3 loop reads CASSLGQGQETQYF. The DNA of the CDR3 is TGTGCCAGCAGCCTGGGACAGGGTCAAGAGACCCAGTACTTC.

This chain connects TRBV5-6 to TRBJ1-1; D may be TRBD1 (5 bases). Looked up from germline, CDR1 is SGHDT and CDR2 is YYEEEE. The CDR3 sequence is 12 residues long. Trimming stripped 6 bases from V and 13 bases from J, with 19 bases between. The CDR3 here is CASTHGGGGVFF. In DNA, the CDR3 is TGTGCCAGCACCCACGGGGGGGGAGGGGTTTTCTTT.

The chain combines TRBV29-1 with TRBJ1-1; weak D call: TRBD1 (6 bases). Trimming took off 6 bases at V and 3 bases at J, with 17 bases between the two ends. Germline V CDR1 and CDR2: SQVTM, ANQGSEA. CDR3 length equals 14 residues. The CDR3 sequence: CSVTPTGTHTEAFF. CDR3 nucleotides: TGCAGCGTGACCCCGACAGGCACACACACTGAAGCTTTCTTT.

The chain links TRBV9 to TRBJ2-2; a possible D gene is TRBD1 (6 bases). Germline lookup yields CDR1 SGDLS and CDR2 YYNGEE. V was pared by 3 bases and J by 6 bases, with 12 bases between. CDR3 size: 14 residues. DNA of the CDR3: TGTGCCAGCAGCGAGCAGGGGTATGCCGGGGAGCTGTTTTTT. The encoded protein is CASSEQGYAGELFF.

The chain uses TRBV7-3 and TRBJ2-1; D is perhaps TRBD1 or TRBD2 (6 bases each). The V end was cut by 4 bases, the J end by 2 bases, with 15 bases between. The CDR3 spans 16 residues. Germline V lookup: CDR1 SGHTA, CDR2 FQGTGA. DNA of the CDR3: TGTGCCAGCAGCTCCGGGCCGAGGGGGGCCTACAATGAGCAGTTCTTC. Translating gives CASSSGPRGAYNEQFF.

This chain joins TRBV14 and TRBJ2-1; D might be TRBD2 (5 bases). This CDR3 comprises 14 residues. V dropped 3 bases and J dropped 7 bases, with 13 bases sitting between them. CDR1 and CDR2 from the germline V gene are SGHDN and FVKESK. CDR3 coding DNA: TGTGCCAGCAGCCATCTGGGAGTTGCGAATGAGCAGTTCTTC. Translation: CASSHLGVANEQFF. The whole variable domain, remainder taken from reference TRBV14 and TRBJ2-1, is EAGVTQFPSHSVIEKGQTVTLRCDPISGHDNLYWYRRVMGKEIKFLLHFVKESKQDESGMPNNRFLAERTGGTYSTLKVQPAELEDSGVYFCASSHLGVANEQFFGPGTRLTVL.

In this sample, this clone is large (0.1 to 1%). The V and J genes are TRBV18 and TRBJ1-6; D is perhaps TRBD1 (6 bases). This CDR3 has 15 amino acids. The ends were cut back, 3 bases at V and 7 bases at J, with 13 bases in the middle. Germline CDR1 and CDR2: KGHSH and LQKENI. In nucleotides, the CDR3 is TGTGCCAGCTCACCTTCAGGACAGCCCAATTCACCCCTCCACTTT. Its translation: CASSPSGQPNSPLHF. The full variable domain, completed using reference TRBV18 and TRBJ1-6, is NAGVMQNPRHLVRRRGQEARLRCSPMKGHSHVYWYRQLPEEGLKFMVYLQKENIIDESGMPKERFSAEFPKEGPSILRIQQVVRGDSAAYFCASSPSGQPNSPLHFGNGTRLTVT.

The chain is built from TRBV2 and TRBJ1-1; 12 bases match TRBD1. Germline values: CDR1 SNHLY, CDR2 FYNNEI. The CDR3 runs to 13 residues. V lost 4 bases to trimming and J lost 11 bases; unmatched junction nucleotides: 5. CDR3 sequence: CASSGDRGRDAFF. CDR3 sequence (DNA): TGTGCCAGCAGTGGGGACAGGGGGCGGGATGCTTTCTTT.

This clone has just a few counts. The chain uses TRBV2 and TRBJ1-6, with 11 bases lining up with TRBD1. Germline-derived CDR1 and CDR2 are SNHLY and FYNNEI. V trimming: 2 bases; J trimming: 10 bases; junction bases outside the gene matches: 7. CDR3 length: 16 residues. The CDR3, as DNA: TGTGCCAGCAGTGAATATTCTGGGACAGGGGGATCACCCCTCCACTTT. As protein: CASSEYSGTGGSPLHF.

The chain couples TRBV4-1 to TRBJ1-2; D might be TRBD1 (6 bases). The CDR3 is 15 amino acids. The germline gives CDR1 MGHRA, CDR2 YSYEKL. V lost 4 bases and J lost 3, with 15 bases in between. The CDR3 sequence is CASSPFRGGDYGYTF. The CDR3 region has the DNA TGCGCCAGCAGCCCCTTCAGGGGAGGGGACTATGGCTACACCTTC.

The rearrangement uses TRBV7-9 and TRBJ2-6; D call uncertain. CDR1 is SEHNR and CDR2 is FQNEAQ in the germline V gene (reference sequence). CDR3 length: 15 amino acids. The V end was cut by 6 bases, the J end by 0 bases, with 9 bases between. The CDR3, as DNA: TGTGCCAGCAGTTCCAGCGCCTCTGGGGCCAACGTCCTGACTTTC. The encoded protein is CASSSSASGANVLTF.

The chain employs TRBV20-1 and TRBJ2-3; possible D gene TRBD2, 5 bases. The V and J ends lost 6 bases and 5 bases respectively, with 9 bases between them. The CDR3 is made up of 11 amino acids. CDR1 and CDR2 from the germline V gene are DFQATT and SNEGSKA (reference sequence). CDR3 sequence (DNA): TGCAGTGCCATACTAGGAGATACGCAGTATTTT. It is translated as CSAILGDTQYF.